Sequencing of this TCR beta chain was carried out in a study of T-cell reconstitution after alpha-beta-depleted transplantation in children. Preparation of the TCRbeta library was carried out with unique molecular identifiers. TCRdb redid the calling of the PCR reads with MiXCR, one entry per CDR3 protein. The sample holds about 870,000 distinct CDR3 sequences, about 15% seen once. The CDR3 is 16 amino acids. V gave up 4 bases and J gave up 6 bases; unmatched junction bases: 11. Per germline, CDR1 PRHDT and CDR2 FYEKMQ (reference sequence). This clonotype was seen only a few times. Antigen: not known. Study-wide results and caveats: Some patients' high day-60 TCRbeta diversity was traced to surviving recipient T cells and thymic progenitors.

V gene TRBV13 combines with J gene TRBJ2-2; 7 bases map to TRBD1. The sequence was obtained from a male patient between 10 and 17 years old who had a stem cell transplant for acute lymphoblastic leukemia, so the T cells may come from the graft donor. This specimen consisted of PBMCs, mostly from graft donor cells, obtained 360 days after TCRalphabeta/CD19-depleted stem cell transplant. CDR3 sequence: CASSSDRATWSGELFF. The CDR3, as DNA: TGTGCCAGCAGCTCCGACAGGGCCACTTGGTCCGGGGAGCTGTTTTTT.